Listed here is a single TCR beta chain. Its target is unknown. This sample stems from a study of T-cell memory formation after mild COVID-19. Whole-study findings and limits: Certain responding clones were present in pre-infection memory, suggesting participation of cross-reactive memory.

In TCRdb, the 5' RACE reads were re-called with MiXCR into one record per CDR3 protein. The table records about 540,000 distinct CDR3 sequences, approximately 20% of them present only once. The V end lost 7 bases, the J end lost 8 bases, and 17 bases lay between the germline ends. The CDR3 sequence is 13 residues long. The material sequenced was PBMCs or a T cell subset sorted from them (not recorded which). The TCR comes from an adult woman who had mild COVID-19 (a few samples of this study predate the infection). Cell type and time point are not known. The chain has TRBV12-3 or TRBV12-4 and TRBJ1-2, with a weak D call TRBD1 (6 bases). The CDR3 loop reads CASTLGAGVGYTF. Written as DNA, the CDR3 is TGTGCCAGCACCTTGGGGGCAGGGGTAGGCTACACCTTC.